This TCR beta chain was identified during a study of siplizumab effects on memory and regulatory T cells. CDR3 size: 13 residues. Trimming at V came to 0 bases and at J to 6 bases, leaving 3 bases not matched to a gene. Germline V CDR1 and CDR2: SGHKS, YYEKEE (reference sequence). The study's findings and limits: Memory cells seemed less diverse than naive T cells, which also seemed major contributors to the alloresponse. About 80-97% of proliferating CD4+ or CD8+ clones had no assignable naive or memory phenotype.

Assays were performed on 10^5 or so TCR templates per sample. Produced via immunoSEQ multiplex PCR; TCRdb's table is partial and in-frame only. The sample has more than 90,000 clones; approximately 91% are singletons. Concerning this clone itself: Its antigen is still unknown.

The receptor comes from a human donor in good health. The chain carries TRBV5-5 and TRBJ2-7, with 7 nucleotides matching TRBD1. The material sequenced was non-Treg CD4+ T cells sorted from blood. Here the CDR3 reads CASSLGDRAEQYF. The DNA for the CDR3 is TGTGCCAGCAGCTTGGGTGACAGGGCCGAGCAGTACTTC.